These T cell receptor beta chains were read from a single sample in a study of CD8 T cells in ankylosing spondylitis. TCRdb passed the 5' RACE reads through MiXCR, listing each CDR3 protein once. The sample shows more than 400,000 distinct CDR3 sequences, about 5.4% of them seen only once. Source material: blood, either unsorted or a sorted T cell fraction (not recorded which). Every receptor here comes from a male donor with ankylosing spondylitis. Each CDR3 is given with its conserved first and last residue. Each record gives: clone size, V gene, J gene, CDR3 protein. Some rows mark clone size as missing; the rest say once, few, many or name a class of expanded clone.

few	TRBV5-1	TRBJ2-2	CASSLAPRRGGGELFF
many	TRBV4-1	TRBJ2-4	CASRRSDREGNIQYF
many	TRBV5-1	TRBJ1-1	CASSFREGDTEAFF
few	TRBV4-3	TRBJ2-7	CASSQDYTGGSYEQYF
many	TRBV2	TRBJ2-5	CASSVGGTSEETQYF
many	TRBV20-1	TRBJ1-2	CSARGGQGNTNYGYTF
many	TRBV4-3	TRBJ2-2	CASSQGLAGTPGELFF
many	TRBV7-2	TRBJ1-2	CASSTPMGGAYGYTF
many	TRBV7-2	TRBJ1-6	CASSPSGNSPLHF
many	TRBV7-6	TRBJ2-3	CASSPGRARTDTQYF
many	TRBV10-3	TRBJ1-1	CASTTGRNTEAFF
few	TRBV7-2	TRBJ2-7	CASSFRSGGHEQYF
many	TRBV6-1	TRBJ1-4	CASRTTATNEKLFF
many	TRBV5-4	TRBJ1-1	CASRIDPGATEAFF
many	TRBV21-1	TRBJ2-4	CASNLNIQYF
NA	TRBV6-4	TRBJ2-2	CASSILAGADTGELFF
many	TRBV9	TRBJ2-1	CASSAEGPVRIEQFF
many	TRBV7-2	TRBJ2-3	CASSRGYRVDF
many	TRBV7-9	TRBJ2-7	CASSLASAYEQYF
many	TRBV6-1	TRBJ2-2	CASRRTGDTGELFF
many	TRBV29-1	TRBJ2-7	CSVRPGQGVYEQYF
many	TRBV5-1	TRBJ1-2	CASSPTRTGIYGYTF
many	TRBV6-6	TRBJ1-2	CASSQTGNGYTF
many	TRBV11-2	TRBJ2-1	CASSPWGRRSSYNEQFF
many	TRBV20-1	TRBJ1-2	CSAPRETYGYTF
many	TRBV12-3/TRBV12-4	TRBJ2-1	CASSFRGRDEQFF
few	TRBV11-2	TRBJ2-7	CASSRIWEQYF
many	TRBV21-1	TRBJ1-1	CASSKEGGPEAFF
many	TRBV4-3	TRBJ2-7	CASSQGRGDSYEQYF
NA	TRBV7-6	TRBJ2-7	CASSPLPLSYEQYF
many	TRBV27	TRBJ2-7	CASSSSSTGRYYEQYF
many	TRBV5-6	TRBJ1-1	CASSSSMTGDTEAFF
many	TRBV13	TRBJ2-7	CASSIRQLSYEQYF
many	TRBV10-3	TRBJ2-3	CATTPGPTDTQYF
many	TRBV24-1	TRBJ1-2	CATSDMHKGYGYTF
many	TRBV28	TRBJ2-5	CASSSGQAQETQYF
many	TRBV4-2	TRBJ1-2	CASSQDPGQGYGYTF
many	TRBV7-8	TRBJ2-7	CASSLGEAYEQYF
many	TRBV11-2	TRBJ2-5	CASNRGLAGGWGETQYF
many	TRBV12-3/TRBV12-4	TRBJ2-1	CASSLRAGIYYNEQFF
many	TRBV29-1	TRBJ1-1	CSVGRFSTEAFF
many	TRBV4-3	TRBJ2-7	CASSQLQGATYEQYF
NA	TRBV4-2	TRBJ2-7	CASSPQMGSGSFSYEQYF
NA	TRBV7-9	TRBJ2-7	CASSSPGLKQYF
many	TRBV11-2	TRBJ2-6	CASSLVAGSGANVLTF
many	TRBV28	TRBJ2-4	CASSRPGGLAKNIQYF
few	TRBV5-1	TRBJ2-3	CASSLRSSGNGPDTQYF
many	TRBV11-2	TRBJ2-2	CASTHSRGTNGELFF
many	TRBV28	TRBJ1-2	CASSLSGQGDWNYGYTF